This TCR beta chain was retrieved from a study of immune cell composition in non-small cell lung cancer. Study background: Most cases were lung adenocarcinoma or squamous cell carcinoma. Overall study results and limits: Adenocarcinomas with higher top tumour-associated clone frequency had more reactive TILs. Squamous carcinomas (approximately 80%) more often had tumour-associated clones >0.5% than adenocarcinomas (around 35%). Tumour TCR-beta clonality showed no significant link to smoking pack-years.

Normal lung sampling was at least 3 cm from the tumour, as distant as possible. Profiling relied on immunoSEQ multiplex PCR, and the TCRdb table lists in-frame clones only, not all of them. The data hold more than 15,000 clones, with over 65% observed a single time. V was pared by 0 bases and J by 7 bases, with 7 bases between. This CDR3 contains 13 residues. Germline CDR1 reads SGDLS; CDR2 reads YYNGEE. To note about this clone: Its specificity is not known.

These data were also filed under a second study, of CD4 T cells in lung cancer.

The sample was non-adjacent lung tissue. This TCR was recovered from a human donor with non-small cell lung cancer. The chain joins TRBV9 to TRBJ2-2; D remains unclear. The CDR3: CASSVDGIGELFF. The CDR3 DNA sequence: TGTGCCAGCAGCGTAGACGGTATCGGGGAGCTGTTTTTT.